These 11 T cell receptor beta chains originate from one sample sequenced in a study of T cell responses to AZD1222 COVID-19 vaccine. The data were produced by immunoSEQ multiplex PCR, yet TCRdb's version contains in-frame clones alone and is incomplete. The sample has roughly 120,000 clones, roughly 90% seen once. The input for sequencing was peripheral blood, taken on day 0 of MenACWY control vaccination. The receptors stem from an adult in good health.

The V call is TRBV4-1, the J call TRBJ1-6; 8 positions match TRBD1. From germline, CDR1 is MGHRA and CDR2 YSYEKL. The J segment lost 10 bases and the V segment lost 3 bases, leaving 8 bases of the junction unmatched. This CDR3 is 15 amino acids long. CDR3 DNA sequence: TGCGCCAGCAGCCAGCAACGGGACAGGCGATCACCCCTCCACTTT. The encoded protein is CASSQQRDRRSPLHF.

In nucleotides, the CDR3 is TGTGCCAGCAGTTTATCCCCGTCAAGCCCTACCTACGAGCAGTACTTC. Translating gives CASSLSPSSPTYEQYF. V gene TRBV27 combines with J gene TRBJ2-7; the D is unclear. The length of the CDR3 is 16 residues. Looked up from germline, CDR1 is MNHEY and CDR2 is SMNVEV (reference sequence). Trimming pared 0 bases from V and 2 bases from J, leaving 14 bases between.

The chain joins TRBV6-5 to TRBJ1-3; a weak D match, TRBD1 (5 bases). V gave up 10 bases and J gave up 3 bases, with 19 bases separating them. The CDR3 length is 15 residues. Germline lookup yields CDR1 MNHEY and CDR2 SVGAGI. The DNA for the CDR3 is TGTGCCACCAATAGCCGGGGGTTAATTGGAAACACCATATATTTT. It specifies CATNSRGLIGNTIYF.

The rearrangement links TRBV30 to TRBJ1-2, with D possibly TRBD1 on 5 matching bases. Deletions cut 0 bases from V and 4 bases from J, with 12 bases between. CDR1 GTSNPN and CDR2 SVGIG come from the germline V gene (reference sequence). The CDR3 has 14 amino acids. CDR3 residues: CAWSVRGSFYGYTF. CDR3 DNA: TGTGCCTGGAGTGTACGGGGGTCATTCTATGGCTACACCTTC.

The V gene is TRBV28, the J gene TRBJ1-2, with D perhaps TRBD1 (5 bases). The V and J ends lost 6 bases and 4 bases respectively, with 18 bases between them. Germline V CDR1 and CDR2: MDHEN, SYDVKM. This CDR3 has 15 residues. The CDR3 loop is CASRRVSRDSYGYTF. CDR3 DNA: TGTGCCAGCAGAAGAGTATCCAGGGATAGCTATGGCTACACCTTC.

The rearrangement uses TRBV7-2 and TRBJ1-3; tentative D call: TRBD1 (5 bases). V was pared by 6 bases and J by 4 bases, with 10 bases between. The germline V gene has CDR1 SGHTA and CDR2 FQGNSA. This CDR3 comprises 13 residues. CDR3 sequence (DNA): TGTGCCAGCAGGAGGGACGGCGGAAACACCATATATTTT. It codes for CASRRDGGNTIYF.

The chain carries TRBV6-1 and TRBJ2-6; 8 bases match TRBD2. The V segment lost 3 bases and the J segment 0 bases; nucleotides outside the gene matches: 7. In germline, CDR1 is MNHNS, CDR2 SASEGT. This CDR3 spans 18 amino acids. The CDR3, as DNA: TGTGCCAGCAGTGACCTACTCGGGGGGGTCTCTGGGGCCAACGTCCTGACTTTC. It is translated as CASSDLLGGVSGANVLTF.

V usage is TRBV3-1 (or the pseudogene TRBV3-2) and J usage is TRBJ1-6; D is perhaps TRBD1 (5 bases). This CDR3 comprises 16 residues. CDR1 LGHDT and CDR2 YNNKEL come from the germline V gene (reference sequence). V was shortened by 4 bases and J by 9 bases, with 19 bases between the two germline ends. In DNA form, the CDR3 reads TGTGCCAGCAGCCCCCCAGGCGAGGGGAACATTTCACCCCTCCACTTT. It specifies CASSPPGEGNISPLHF.

The rearrangement links TRBV5-4 to TRBJ1-2, with a weak D call TRBD1 (6 bases). CDR3 length equals 14 residues. In germline, CDR1 is SGHNT, CDR2 YYREEE (reference sequence). V lost 4 bases and J 2 bases, leaving 12 bases between the germline ends. The CDR3 loop reads CASSRDRLNYGYTF. The CDR3 DNA follows: TGTGCCAGCAGCCGCGACAGGCTGAACTATGGCTACACCTTC.

J is TRBJ2-7 and V is TRBV19; D call uncertain. Per the germline V gene, CDR1 is LNHDA and CDR2 is SQIVND (reference sequence). Trimming pared 3 bases from V and 3 bases from J, leaving 9 bases between. The CDR3 is 13 amino acids. The CDR3 nucleotides read TGTGCCAGTAGTATCTCGACCGACTACGAGCAGTACTTC. Its translation: CASSISTDYEQYF.

The CDR3 coding sequence is TGTGCCAGCACAGGTCCAGGGAGCTCCTACAATGAGCAGTTCTTC. Its translation is CASTGPGSSYNEQFF. The chain employs TRBV6-6 and TRBJ2-1; tentatively, D is TRBD1 or TRBD2 (5 bases each). V was shortened by 7 bases and J by 0 bases, with 13 bases between the two germline ends. CDR1 MNHNY and CDR2 SVGAGI come from the germline V gene (reference sequence). CDR3 length: 15 residues.